Detailed here is one T cell receptor (beta chain). The ends were cut back, 5 bases at V and 4 bases at J, with 20 bases in the middle. The CDR3 length is 16 residues. The V gene's germline CDR1 is SGHAT and CDR2 FQNNGV. The data were produced by immunoSEQ multiplex PCR, yet TCRdb's version contains in-frame clones alone and is incomplete. Of roughly 150,000 clones listed, about 90% are singletons. The sample is drawn from a study of cytomegalovirus exposure and HLA in healthy donors. Study details: A later analysis reported the same platform for the 95 to 150 validation repertoires and the roughly 700 first-cohort repertoires.

Among the 110 or so subjects of the validation cohort, separate from the approximately 660-subject first cohort, were the donors. The rearrangement uses TRBV11-2 and TRBJ1-1; D possibly corresponds to TRBD1 (5 bases). The TCR sequence derives from a man younger than 35 in good health and CMV-seropositive. The specimen was PBMCs. The CDR3 bases are TGTGCCAGCAGCGAAATCCTTTGGGCCAGGGTCACTGAAGCTTTCTTT. Its translation: CASSEILWARVTEAFF.